The sequence of this T cell receptor beta chain was determined in a study of OX40 agonist ivuxolimab in advanced cancers. The table came from immunoSEQ multiplex PCR; TCRdb's copy has only in-frame clones and leaves some out. The sample records 70,000 to 95,000 clones, 91% being singletons. To note about this clone: What it binds is not known.

Study-level findings and limits: Low normalized clonal expansion also occurred in some nonresponding patients. CD4+ and CD8+ T cells in blood underwent clonal expansion by week 6 at 0.1 to 3.0 mg/kg.

Looked up from germline, CDR1 is SGHTA and CDR2 is FQGTGA. V lost 4 bases, J lost 5 bases, and 11 bases lay in between. The CDR3 covers 13 residues. Peripheral blood came from all dose cohorts at three timepoints. This rearrangement joins TRBV7-3 to TRBJ1-1; TRBD1 might be the D (6 bases). The sequence was obtained from an adult with an advanced solid tumor such as melanoma, head and neck, liver or kidney cancer. The sample consisted of CD4+ or CD8+ T cells sorted from blood, taken in a trial of the OX40 agonist ivuxolimab. The CDR3 DNA reads as TGTGCCAGCAGCTCCTCGAGGGGGACTGAAGCTTTCTTT. Amino acid sequence: CASSSSRGTEAFF.